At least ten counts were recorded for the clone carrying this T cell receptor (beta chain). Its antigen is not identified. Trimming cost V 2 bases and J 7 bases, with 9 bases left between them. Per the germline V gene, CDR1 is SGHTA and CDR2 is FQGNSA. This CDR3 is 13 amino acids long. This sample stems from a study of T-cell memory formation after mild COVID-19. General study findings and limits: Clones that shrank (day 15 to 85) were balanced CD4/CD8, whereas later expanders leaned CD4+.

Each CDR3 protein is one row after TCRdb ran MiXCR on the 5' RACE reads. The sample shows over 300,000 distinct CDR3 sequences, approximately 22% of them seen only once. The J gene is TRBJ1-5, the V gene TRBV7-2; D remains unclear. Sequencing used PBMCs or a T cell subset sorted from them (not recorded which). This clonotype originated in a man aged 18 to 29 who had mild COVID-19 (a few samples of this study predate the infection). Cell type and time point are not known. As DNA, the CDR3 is TGTGCCAGCAGCTTAACAACTGGGCAGCCCCAGCATTTT. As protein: CASSLTTGQPQHF. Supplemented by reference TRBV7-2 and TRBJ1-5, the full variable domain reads GAGVSQSPSNKVTEKGKDVELRCDPISGHTALYWYRQSLGQGLEFLIYFQGNSAPDKSGLPSDRFSAERTGGSVSTLTIQRTQQEDSAVYLCASSLTTGQPQHFGDGTRLSIL.